The 2 T cell receptor beta chains in this list originate from one sample, sequenced in a study of blood T cell repertoires in COVID-19. Clones were sequenced by immunoSEQ multiplex PCR, and TCRdb holds only the in-frame ones, with some missing. The sample includes some 340,000 clones, roughly 90% seen only once; the top ten take 3.9%. Sequencing was carried out using PBMCs or T cells enriched from blood (not recorded which). All receptors come from a woman in her twenties or thirties who had been exposed to COVID-19.

The count of this clone is one. This chain joins TRBV6-1 and TRBJ1-1, with a tentative D call TRBD1 (6 bases). The germline V gene encodes CDR1 MNHNS and CDR2 SASEGT. V lost 3 bases and J lost 2, with 10 bases in between. The CDR3 extends over 14 amino acids. CDR3 protein: CASSEGRGNTEAFF. The DNA for the CDR3 is TGTGCCAGCAGTGAGGGCAGGGGAAACACTGAAGCTTTCTTT.

The rearrangement joins TRBV9 to TRBJ2-2; weak D call: TRBD2 (6 bases). The CDR3 runs to 17 residues. With 3 bases removed from V and 0 bases from J, the gap between germline ends came to 15 bases. Germline CDR1 and CDR2: SGDLS and YYNGEE. The DNA of the CDR3 is TGTGCCAGCAGCGCCCAAGGGCGGGGCTCGAACACCGGGGAGCTGTTTTTT. It encodes CASSAQGRGSNTGELFF.